The present T cell receptor (beta chain) was sequenced within a study of OX40 agonist ivuxolimab in advanced cancers. Study at large: Participants averaged about 60 years of age (range roughly 23 to 79) and were roughly 80% male.

Cycle 7 day 1, cycle 4 day 1, and baseline were the timepoints at which blood was sampled. Measured with immunoSEQ multiplex PCR; TCRdb has only the in-frame clones, and not every one. There are 50,000 to 65,000 clones in the sample; about 90% occur only once, and approximately 3.5% lies in the top ten. Germline CDR1 and CDR2: SGHTA and FQGTGA. This CDR3 is built from 14 residues. Trimming took off 2 bases at V and 7 bases at J, with 12 bases between the two ends. This TCR was sampled from an adult with an advanced solid tumor such as melanoma, head and neck, liver or kidney cancer. The sample in question was CD4+ or CD8+ T cells sorted from blood, obtained in a trial of the OX40 agonist ivuxolimab. The rearrangement joins TRBV7-3 to TRBJ2-1; the D gene is possibly TRBD2 (6 bases). As DNA, the CDR3 is TGTGCCAGCAGCTTAGAGCCGGGGACTAATGAGCAGTTCTTC. This gives the protein CASSLEPGTNEQFF.